These 9 T cell receptor beta chains share one sample of origin, sequenced in a study of response to subunit inactivated influenza vaccine. TCRdb itself ran the RT-PCR reads through MiXCR, one entry per CDR3 protein. The sample lists some 640,000 distinct CDR3 sequences; approximately 15% were seen once. Sequencing was performed on PBMCs from blood, taken 14 to 15 days before vaccination. The receptors were gathered from a man aged 45-65 years who received an inactivated influenza vaccine.

CDR3 in DNA: TGTGCCAGCAGCTTATCGGTAGCGGCTAGCTCCTACGAGCAGTACTTC. Amino acid sequence: CASSLSVAASSYEQYF. This chain connects TRBV11-1 to TRBJ2-7; TRBD2 is a possible D gene (6 bases). V was pared by 2 bases and J by 0 bases, with 14 bases between. This CDR3 spans 16 amino acids. Germline V gene data show CDR1 as SGHAT and CDR2 as FQDESV (reference sequence). Full variable domain (outside the CDR3, taken from reference TRBV11-1 and TRBJ2-7): EAEVAQSPRYKITEKSQAVAFWCDPISGHATLYWYRQILGQGPELLVQFQDESVVDDSQLPKDRFSAERLKGVDSTLKIQPAELGDSAMYLCASSLSVAASSYEQYFGPGTRLTVT.

The V call is TRBV10-1, the J call TRBJ2-3; no clear D. Germline CDR1 and CDR2: WNHNN and SYGVQD (reference sequence). The CDR3 is 11 residues long. Trimming took 4 bases from V and 6 from J, leaving 5 bases between them. The CDR3 nucleotides read TGCGCCAGCAGTGCGTCGGATACGCAGTATTTT. It encodes CASSASDTQYF.

The V call is TRBV28, the J call TRBJ2-3; weak D call: TRBD2 (6 bases). CDR3 length: 16 amino acids. CDR1 and CDR2 (germline): MDHEN, SYDVKM. V was clipped by 4 bases and J by 2 bases, with 16 bases between them. The CDR3 sequence: CASSSESGVDTDTQYF. CDR3 DNA: TGTGCCAGCAGTTCAGAATCGGGGGTGGACACAGATACGCAGTATTTT.

This clonotype has just a few counts. The chain joins TRBV20-1 to TRBJ2-1; D possibly corresponds to TRBD2 (5 bases). CDR1 is DFQATT and CDR2 is SNEGSKA in the germline V gene (reference sequence). This CDR3 contains 12 residues. V lost 5 bases to trimming and J lost 9 bases, with 14 bases between them. The CDR3 spells CSASIAIGEQFF. The CDR3 DNA reads TGCAGTGCTTCGATAGCGATTGGTGAGCAGTTCTTC.

This clonotype has more than one count but fewer than ten. The V and J genes are TRBV7-8 and TRBJ2-5; weak D call: TRBD1 (7 bases). Trimming cost V 5 bases and J 5 bases, with 15 bases left between them. Germline CDR1 reads SGHVS; CDR2 reads FQNEAQ. This CDR3 is built from 14 residues. The CDR3 spells CASSPRGEWETQYF. The CDR3 DNA sequence: TGTGCCAGCAGCCCCAGGGGGGAATGGGAGACCCAGTACTTC. Complete variable domain (other parts from reference TRBV7-8 and TRBJ2-5): GAGVSQSPRYKVAKRGQDVALRCDPISGHVSLFWYQQALGQGPEFLTYFQNEAQLDKSGLPSDRFFAERPEGSVSTLKIQRTQQEDSAVYLCASSPRGEWETQYFGPGTRLLVL.

This clonotype was detected a few times. CDR3 nucleotide sequence: TGCGCCAGCAGCTTAACCCAGGGTCCCACTGAAGCTTTCTTT. It codes for CASSLTQGPTEAFF. The V and J genes are TRBV5-1 and TRBJ1-1, with D tentatively TRBD1 (5 bases). Trimming stripped 2 bases from V and 4 bases from J, with 12 bases between. There are 14 residues in the CDR3. CDR1 is SGHRS and CDR2 is YFSETQ in the germline V gene.

The V and J genes are TRBV5-1 and TRBJ2-5; 7 nucleotides match TRBD1. CDR3 length: 14 residues. V gave up 4 bases and J gave up 3 bases; unmatched junction bases: 6. CDR1 is SGHRS and CDR2 is YFSETQ in the germline V gene. In DNA form, the CDR3 reads TGCGCCAGCAGCACCGGGACAGCAAAAGAGACCCAGTACTTC. Its protein product is CASSTGTAKETQYF.

The CDR3 loop reads CASGPLDVASYYGYTF. In DNA, the CDR3 is TGTGCCAGCGGCCCTCTGGACGTTGCATCCTACTATGGCTACACCTTC. The chain recombines TRBV12-3 or TRBV12-4 with TRBJ1-2; no firm D call. The CDR3 runs 16 residues. The V gene lost 8 bases and the J gene lost 3 bases, with 22 bases spanning the gap.

This clonotype showed up many times. V gene TRBV12-3 or TRBV12-4 combines with J gene TRBJ1-3; D is unresolved. V was cut by 3 bases and J by 7 bases, with 7 bases left in between. CDR3 size: 12 residues. DNA for the CDR3: TGTGCCAGCAGTTTGGTGGGGAACACCATATATTTT. Translating it yields CASSLVGNTIYF.